Detailed here is one T cell receptor (beta chain). Trimming pared 6 bases from V and 2 bases from J, leaving 14 bases between. The CDR3 length is 15 residues. Looked up from germline, CDR1 is SNHLY and CDR2 is FYNNEI. The data stem from a study of OX40 agonist ivuxolimab in advanced cancers. Clones were read by immunoSEQ multiplex PCR, and TCRdb kept only the in-frame ones, dropping some. This table has approximately 70,000 clones, 90% appearing once. The material sequenced was CD4+ or CD8+ T cells sorted from blood, taken in a trial of the OX40 agonist ivuxolimab. The clonotype comes from an adult with an advanced solid tumor such as melanoma, head and neck, liver or kidney cancer. This chain uses TRBV2 with TRBJ1-3; D perhaps matches TRBD1 (5 bases). In DNA form, the CDR3 reads TGTGCCAGCAGGCCCGGGACGGTCGCTGGAAACACCATATATTTT. It yields the protein CASRPGTVAGNTIYF.